This T cell receptor beta chain was captured in a study of shared clonotypes between healthy human individuals. Study results and caveats: Sharing of clonotypes among donors was expected to vary with sequencing depth.

Germline lookup yields CDR1 MNHEY and CDR2 SMNVEV (reference sequence). This CDR3 is 12 amino acids long. Trimming removed 7 bases at V and 6 bases at J, with 12 bases between. Assay execution proceeded at the deep level. Across several immunoSEQ plates, the genomic DNA of each subset was split evenly. Generated by immunoSEQ multiplex PCR, the TCRdb table keeps only in-frame clones and is missing some. The sample shows millions of clones, roughly 93% of them seen only once. To note about this clone: The antigen is undetermined.

This TCR derives from a man younger than 35 in good health. Some clones in this sample may be carry-over from other donors' samples. Material: naive CD4+ T cells from PBMCs. The sample's subset: CD45RA+ positively selected. V usage is TRBV27 and J usage is TRBJ1-1; D might be TRBD1 (5 bases). Written as DNA, the CDR3 is TGTGCCAGCAAGGGGTTGGTGGCTGAAGCTTTCTTT. This sequence encodes CASKGLVAEAFF.